This TCR beta chain was observed in a study of CD8+CD57+ T cells in acquired aplastic anemia. This clonotype has just a few counts. The CDR3 loop spans 14 amino acids. The germline V gene has CDR1 SGHNT and CDR2 YENEEA. V gave up 7 bases and J gave up 2 bases, with 15 bases separating them. Sequencing was done on patients that had shown CD8+CD57+ cell expansion by flow cytometry. Using genomic DNA as the template, TCR beta VDJ and CDR3 profiling was carried out. TCRdb re-analysed the reads in MiXCR, keeping a single row per CDR3 protein. The table lists 450,000 to 550,000 distinct CDR3 sequences, around 30% of them singletons.

The TCR originated in a human donor with aplastic anemia. This chain links TRBV11-3 with TRBJ2-7; tentatively, D is TRBD2 (5 bases). The sample was sorted CD4+, CD8+, or CD8+CD57+ T cells (not recorded which) from PBMCs. The CDR3 sequence: CASNRGLSTYEQYF. DNA for the CDR3: TGTGCCAGCAACCGGGGTTTATCGACCTACGAGCAGTACTTC. Variable domain in full (rest from reference TRBV11-3 and TRBJ2-7): EAGVVQSPRYKIIEKKQPVAFWCNPISGHNTLYWYLQNLGQGPELLIRYENEEAVDDSQLPKDRFSAERLKGVDSTLKIQPAELGDSAVYLCASNRGLSTYEQYFGPGTRLTVT.